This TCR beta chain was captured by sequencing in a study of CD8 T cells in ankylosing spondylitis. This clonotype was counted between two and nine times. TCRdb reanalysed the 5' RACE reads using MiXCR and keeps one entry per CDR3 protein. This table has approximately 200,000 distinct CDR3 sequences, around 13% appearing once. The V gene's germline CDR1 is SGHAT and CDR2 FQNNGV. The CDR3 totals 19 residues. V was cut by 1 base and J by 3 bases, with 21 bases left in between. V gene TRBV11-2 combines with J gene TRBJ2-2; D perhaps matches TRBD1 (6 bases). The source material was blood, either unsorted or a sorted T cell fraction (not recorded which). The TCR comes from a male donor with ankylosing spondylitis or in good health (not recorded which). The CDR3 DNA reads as TGTGCCAGCAGCTTAGGGGGGCGAGAGGACATCTATTACACCGGGGAGCTGTTTTTT. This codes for CASSLGGREDIYYTGELFF.